The 22 T cell receptor beta chains reported below all come from one sample, sequenced in a study of response to subunit inactivated influenza vaccine. TCRdb re-derived calls from the RT-PCR reads in MiXCR, one entry per CDR3 protein. The table shows about 580,000 distinct CDR3 sequences, with 12% to 15% occurring only once. Sequencing was performed on PBMCs from blood, taken 11 to 12 days after vaccination. These receptors originate from a man aged 45-60 years who received an inactivated influenza vaccine.

Concerning this clonotype: A clone one base away is much larger, so this may be a read error. The gene calls are TRBV29-1 and TRBJ2-7; weak D call: TRBD1 (6 bases). Germline CDR1 and CDR2: SQVTM and ANQGSEA. This CDR3 spans 10 amino acids. In DNA form, the CDR3 reads TGCAGCGCTGTGATTGACAGGCAGGACTTC. Protein sequence: CSAVIDRQDF.

This clonotype has more than one count but fewer than ten. The chain is built from TRBV15 and TRBJ2-1; 10 bases agree with TRBD2. The CDR3 covers 20 residues. V gave up 3 bases and J gave up 9 bases; unmatched junction bases: 23. Per germline, CDR1 LNHNV and CDR2 YYDKDF (reference sequence). Written as DNA, the CDR3 is TGTGCCACCAGCAGCCCCCACGGGGGTTTAGCGGGAGGCCTTACACTTGAGCAGTTCTTC. It yields the protein CATSSPHGGLAGGLTLEQFF.

The genes are TRBV5-1 and TRBJ1-2, with 8 nucleotides matching TRBD1. This CDR3 is built from 15 residues. Germline trimming cut 2 bases from V and 3 bases from J; bases unmatched to any gene: 6. Per the germline V gene, CDR1 is SGHRS and CDR2 is YFSETQ. CDR3 in DNA: TGCGCCAGCAGCTTCGACAGGGGAACCCACTATGGCTACACCTTC. This gives the protein CASSFDRGTHYGYTF.

This clonotype was found many times. The chain combines TRBV7-9 with TRBJ2-5; 7 bases line up with TRBD2. The V and J ends lost 4 bases and 2 bases, in that order; junction bases with no gene match: 7. CDR3 length: 15 residues. Per the germline V gene, CDR1 is SEHNR and CDR2 is FQNEAQ (reference sequence). CDR3 region: CASSSGGLQQETQYF. The CDR3 DNA sequence: TGTGCCAGCAGCTCCGGGGGACTACAGCAAGAGACCCAGTACTTC.

The chain couples TRBV20-1 to TRBJ2-6, with 16 bases aligning to TRBD2. The CDR3 contains 19 residues. Trimming took 6 bases from V and 1 from J; bases not matched to a gene: 9. Germline lookup yields CDR1 DFQATT and CDR2 SNEGSKA (reference sequence). The DNA of the CDR3 is TGCAGTGCCTCCGGGACTAGCGGGAGGGGGGGTTCTGGGGCCAACGTCCTGACTTTC. It encodes CSASGTSGRGGSGANVLTF.

J is TRBJ2-5 and V is TRBV5-6; possible D gene TRBD1, 5 bases. Trimming pared 4 bases from V and 2 bases from J, leaving 12 bases between. Germline V gene lookup returns CDR1 SGHDT and CDR2 YYEEEE. This CDR3 spans 14 amino acids. The CDR3 sequence is CASSQIDRQETQYF. DNA for the CDR3: TGTGCCAGCAGCCAAATTGACAGACAAGAGACCCAGTACTTC.

At least ten counts were recorded for this clonotype. The gene calls are TRBV5-6 and TRBJ2-3, with 10 bases aligning to TRBD2. CDR1 is SGHDT, CDR2 YYEEEE, per germline. The CDR3 loop spans 15 amino acids. The V and J ends lost 5 bases and 1 base, in that order; junction bases with no gene match: 4. The CDR3 nucleotides are TGTGCCAGCAGTCCTAGCGGGGGTCGCACAGATACGCAGTATTTT. Translated: CASSPSGGRTDTQYF.

The genes are TRBV11-2 and TRBJ2-7; 7 nucleotides line up with TRBD2. V lost 0 bases to trimming and J lost 0 bases; unmatched junction nucleotides: 5. CDR1 and CDR2 (germline): SGHAT, FQNNGV. This CDR3 has 16 residues. The CDR3 DNA reads TGTGCCAGCAGCTTAGATCCGGAGCGGGACTCCTACGAGCAGTACTTC. It yields the protein CASSLDPERDSYEQYF.

This clonotype was counted between two and nine times. The chain has TRBV20-1 and TRBJ2-5; D unclear. Germline CDR1 and CDR2: DFQATT and SNEGSKA (reference sequence). V lost 2 bases and J lost 5, with 9 bases in between. This CDR3 has 12 amino acids. The CDR3 region is CSARWEWETQYF. The CDR3 DNA sequence: TGCAGTGCTAGATGGGAATGGGAGACCCAGTACTTC.

V is TRBV7-9 and J is TRBJ2-3, with a weak D call TRBD1 (5 bases). The V gene's germline CDR1 is SEHNR and CDR2 FQNEAQ (reference sequence). V lost 5 bases to trimming and J lost 5 bases, with 17 bases between them. This CDR3 is built from 15 residues. The DNA of the CDR3 is TGTGCCAGCAGCCCTTTGACAGTCCAAGTAGATACGCAGTATTTT. It codes for CASSPLTVQVDTQYF.

The gene calls are TRBV7-9 and TRBJ2-2; 9 bases agree with TRBD2. The CDR3 is made up of 16 amino acids. The V gene's germline CDR1 is SEHNR and CDR2 FQNEAQ (reference sequence). Unmatched junction bases numbered 9, after V lost 5 bases and J lost 5 bases. CDR3 amino acids: CASSRQSGRRTGELFF. CDR3 DNA: TGTGCCAGCAGCCGACAGAGCGGGAGGCGGACCGGGGAGCTGTTTTTT.

This clonotype appeared a few times. The chain employs TRBV5-1 and TRBJ1-1; TRBD1 might be the D (5 bases). Trimming cost V 5 bases and J 3 bases, with 20 bases left between them. The germline CDR1 and CDR2 sequences are SGHRS and YFSETQ. The CDR3 extends over 16 amino acids. Here the CDR3 reads CASRISSGRVYTEAFF. The CDR3 nucleotides are TGCGCCAGCAGGATTTCCTCGGGCAGGGTTTACACTGAAGCTTTCTTT. The full variable domain, rest sourced from reference TRBV5-1 and TRBJ1-1, is KAGVTQTPRYLIKTRGQQVTLSCSPISGHRSVSWYQQTPGQGLQFLFEYFSETQRNKGNFPGRFSGRQFSNSRSEMNVSTLELGDSALYLCASRISSGRVYTEAFFGQGTRLTVV.

The chain links TRBV9 to TRBJ1-1; D remains unclear. The CDR3 spans 15 residues. V was trimmed by 0 bases and J by 5 bases, leaving 14 bases between them. CDR1 SGDLS and CDR2 YYNGEE come from the germline V gene. The CDR3 protein is CASSVGRSGGTEAFF. CDR3 nucleotides: TGTGCCAGCAGCGTAGGGAGGTCGGGCGGGACTGAAGCTTTCTTT.

This chain uses TRBV20-1 with TRBJ2-3; 8 bases match TRBD2. The J segment lost 6 bases and the V segment lost 0 bases, leaving 5 bases of the junction unmatched. The CDR3 sequence is 14 residues long. CDR1 and CDR2 from the germline V gene are DFQATT and SNEGSKA (reference sequence). The CDR3 loop reads CSARDRSGKDTQYF. The CDR3 nucleotides are TGCAGTGCTAGAGATCGTAGCGGGAAGGATACGCAGTATTTT.

This clonotype has just a few counts. This chain uses TRBV3-1 with TRBJ1-4, with TRBD1 matching 7 bases. CDR1 is LGHDT, CDR2 YNNKEL, per germline (reference sequence). The V and J ends lost 0 bases and 8 bases, in that order; junction bases with no gene match: 3. The length of the CDR3 is 14 residues. CDR3 loop: CASSQEQGREKLFF. DNA for the CDR3: TGTGCCAGCAGCCAAGAACAGGGGAGGGAAAAACTGTTTTTT.

The CDR3 nucleotides are TGTGCCAGCAGCACGGGACAGGGAAACAATCAGCCCCAGCATTTT. Protein sequence: CASSTGQGNNQPQHF. This chain joins TRBV7-2 and TRBJ1-5, with 9 bases identical to TRBD1. The CDR3 covers 15 residues. Unmatched junction bases numbered 5, after V lost 5 bases and J lost 3 bases. Germline assignment: CDR1 SGHTA and CDR2 FQGNSA.

This clonotype was picked up a small number of times. The chain combines TRBV6-1 with TRBJ1-2; no firm D call. The CDR3 is made up of 14 amino acids. From germline, CDR1 is MNHNS and CDR2 SASEGT. V was shortened by 2 bases and J by 4 bases, with 11 bases between the two germline ends. The CDR3 region is CASSEPPGAYGYTF. CDR3 bases: TGTGCCAGCAGTGAACCTCCGGGCGCCTATGGCTACACCTTC.

This chain uses TRBV20-1 with TRBJ2-5; D unresolved. This CDR3 contains 14 residues. V shed 3 bases and J shed 1 base, with 12 bases lying between them. Germline CDR1 DFQATT, CDR2 SNEGSKA (reference sequence). DNA of the CDR3: TGCAGTGCTAGTAGTGGTCCTACCCAAGAGACCCAGTACTTC. Protein product: CSASSGPTQETQYF.

In this sample, this clonotype turned up a few times. The chain uses TRBV20-1 and TRBJ2-1; weak D call: TRBD2 (6 bases). V lost 0 bases and J lost 3, with 18 bases in between. CDR3 size: 17 residues. Looked up from germline, CDR1 is DFQATT and CDR2 is SNEGSKA (reference sequence). CDR3 in amino acids: CSARDIGGNPHYNEQFF. CDR3 coding DNA: TGCAGTGCTAGAGATATCGGAGGGAACCCCCACTACAATGAGCAGTTCTTC.

V and J are TRBV5-6 and TRBJ2-2; D is uncertain. V dropped 2 bases and J dropped 3 bases, with 2 bases sitting between them. The CDR3 consists of 12 residues. The germline V gene encodes CDR1 SGHDT and CDR2 YYEEEE. The CDR3: CASSFDTGELFF. In DNA, the CDR3 is TGTGCCAGCAGCTTCGACACCGGGGAGCTGTTTTTT. The entire variable domain, with the rest obtained from reference TRBV5-6 and TRBJ2-2, is as follows: DAGVTQSPTHLIKTRGQQVTLRCSPKSGHDTVSWYQQALGQGPQFIFQYYEEEERQRGNFPDRFSGHQFPNYSSELNVNALLLGDSALYLCASSFDTGELFFGEGSRLTVL.

Only a few counts were recorded for this clonotype. The rearrangement uses TRBV7-2 and TRBJ2-5, with a tentative D call TRBD2 (7 bases). CDR3 length equals 15 residues. CDR1 SGHTA and CDR2 FQGNSA come from the germline V gene. Trimming took 4 bases from V and 5 from J, leaving 17 bases between them. CDR3 region: CASSWGGPLVETQYF. CDR3 sequence (DNA): TGTGCCAGCAGCTGGGGGGGCCCTCTGGTGGAGACCCAGTACTTC. The full variable domain, completed using reference TRBV7-2 and TRBJ2-5, is GAGVSQSPSNKVTEKGKDVELRCDPISGHTALYWYRQSLGQGLEFLIYFQGNSAPDKSGLPSDRFSAERTGGSVSTLTIQRTQQEDSAVYLCASSWGGPLVETQYFGPGTRLLVL.

The gene calls are TRBV2 and TRBJ2-7, with 7 bases lining up with TRBD1. This CDR3 has 14 residues. Germline V gene data show CDR1 as SNHLY and CDR2 as FYNNEI. V trimming: 6 bases; J trimming: 5 bases; junction bases outside the gene matches: 10. CDR3 bases: TGTGCCAGCAGCATAAGGACAGGTACCAACGAGCAGTACTTC. It codes for CASSIRTGTNEQYF.